This entry lists 23 T cell receptor beta chains sequenced from one sample in a study of OX40 agonist ivuxolimab in advanced cancers. Profiling relied on immunoSEQ multiplex PCR, and the TCRdb table lists in-frame clones only, not all of them. This sample has about 93,000 clones, with 85% to 95% found just once. The material was CD4+ or CD8+ T cells sorted from blood, obtained in a trial of the OX40 agonist ivuxolimab. These receptors originate from an adult with an advanced solid tumor such as melanoma, head and neck, liver or kidney cancer.

This clone has only one observation. The V call is TRBV5-6, the J call TRBJ1-1; TRBD1 is a possible D gene (5 bases). The CDR3 runs 12 residues. Between the trimmed V and J ends, which lost 3 bases and 7 bases, there was a span of 10 bases. CDR1 is SGHDT and CDR2 is YYEEEE in the germline V gene. DNA of the CDR3: TGTGCCAGCAGCTACGGGACGGGTGAAGCTTTCTTT. It translates to CASSYGTGEAFF.

The rearrangement uses TRBV11-2 and TRBJ1-2, with D possibly TRBD1 on 6 matching bases. Germline values: CDR1 SGHAT, CDR2 FQNNGV. This CDR3 spans 15 amino acids. V shed 1 base and J shed 4 bases, with 13 bases lying between them. The DNA of the CDR3 is TGTGCCAGCAGCTTAGGGGGGACAAGGTCCTATGGCTACACCTTC. Translated, it gives CASSLGGTRSYGYTF.

The chain has TRBV10-3 and TRBJ2-5; a possible D gene is TRBD1 (7 bases). V lost 4 bases and J lost 2, with 14 bases in between. Looked up from germline, CDR1 is ENHRY and CDR2 is SYGVKD. The CDR3 runs to 15 residues. The CDR3 bases are TGTGCCATCAGTGGGGGGGACAGAGTTCAAGAGACCCAGTACTTC. Translation gives CAISGGDRVQETQYF.

The chain joins TRBV4-2 to TRBJ1-4, with 7 bases that match TRBD1. Germline V gene data show CDR1 as LGHNA and CDR2 as YNFKEQ. With V trimmed by 2 bases and J by 3 bases, 12 bases remained unmatched. CDR3 length: 18 residues. The CDR3 nucleotides read TGTGCCAGCAGCCAAACCTTGGCTTGGGACAGCCCTAATGAAAAACTGTTTTTT. It is translated as CASSQTLAWDSPNEKLFF.

The chain uses TRBV9 and TRBJ2-1; D unclear. Germline CDR1 reads SGDLS; CDR2 reads YYNGEE. The CDR3 is 16 amino acids. Trimming removed 0 bases at V and 2 bases at J, with 12 bases between. CDR3 sequence reads: CASSVEDGNTYNEQFF. The CDR3 coding sequence is TGTGCCAGCAGCGTAGAGGACGGTAATACCTACAATGAGCAGTTCTTC.

This chain connects TRBV29-1 to TRBJ1-1; D is perhaps TRBD1 (6 bases). CDR1 is SQVTM and CDR2 is ANQGSEA in the germline V gene. V lost 2 bases, J lost 5 bases, and 9 bases lay in between. This CDR3 contains 12 residues. CDR3: CSVENRVTEAFF. Here the CDR3 DNA reads TGCAGCGTTGAAAACAGGGTTACTGAAGCTTTCTTT.

In the case of this clone: The sample carries other DNA sequences with the same CDR3. The rearrangement uses TRBV4-1 and TRBJ2-7, with D possibly matching TRBD2 (7 bases). The V and J ends lost 3 bases and 4 bases respectively, with 13 bases between them. Germline loops: CDR1 MGHRA, CDR2 YSYEKL. The CDR3 spans 14 residues. DNA of the CDR3: TGCGCCAGCAGCCAGGGCGGGGGCGATTACGAGCAGTACTTC. It codes for CASSQGGGDYEQYF.

V usage is TRBV12-1 and J usage is TRBJ2-5; TRBD2, as called in the table, went unchecked against the DNA. TRBV12-1 counts as a pseudogene. The CDR3 spans 18 residues. In nucleotides, the CDR3 is TGTGCCAGCAGCGGACTCCCGGAGGGGCGGATGTACCAAGAGACCCAGTACTTC. Translating gives CASSGLPEGRMYQETQYF.

Of note for this clone: Mismatch with germline at one junction end may stem from a read error. The chain links TRBV7-8 to TRBJ1-5, with 9 bases aligning to TRBD1. The CDR3 covers 14 residues. Germline values: CDR1 SGHVS, CDR2 FQNEAQ. CDR3 region: CAGSPGQGNQPQHF. CDR3 nucleotides: TGTGCCGGCAGCCCCGGACAGGGGAATCAGCCCCAGCATTTT.

The chain is built from TRBV5-1 and TRBJ2-1; 9 bases match TRBD1. Germline V gene lookup returns CDR1 SGHRS and CDR2 YFSETQ. Trimming at V came to 4 bases and at J to 7 bases, leaving 9 bases not matched to a gene. CDR3 length: 15 residues. This CDR3 reads CASSETGGRYNEQFF. In nucleotides, the CDR3 is TGCGCCAGCAGCGAGACAGGGGGTAGGTATAATGAGCAGTTCTTC.

The V gene is TRBV7-8, the J gene TRBJ2-1; 8 nucleotides line up with TRBD2. Germline V gene data show CDR1 as SGHVS and CDR2 as FQNEAQ. CDR3 length: 14 amino acids. V dropped 4 bases and J dropped 2; count of bases not matched to a gene: 1. The CDR3 sequence: CASSSGGPYNEQFF. As DNA, the CDR3 is TGTGCCAGCAGCTCGGGGGGGCCCTACAATGAGCAGTTCTTC.

V usage is TRBV5-1 and J usage is TRBJ1-4, with D possibly TRBD1 on 6 matching bases. This CDR3 has 15 residues. From germline, CDR1 is SGHRS and CDR2 YFSETQ. Trimming removed 4 bases at V and 7 bases at J, with 17 bases between. CDR3 region: CASSQGSRESEKLFF. The CDR3 DNA sequence: TGCGCCAGCAGCCAGGGGAGCAGGGAGAGTGAAAAACTGTTTTTT.

The rearrangement links TRBV5-4 to TRBJ2-3, with TRBD2 identical over 9 bases. The ends lost 0 bases at V and 2 bases at J; junction bases unmatched: 7. This CDR3 has 17 amino acids. CDR1 and CDR2 from the germline V gene are SGHNT and YYREEE (reference sequence). The chain's CDR3 is CASSLGYSGSDTDTQYF. The DNA for the CDR3 is TGTGCCAGCAGCTTGGGATATAGCGGGAGTGACACAGATACGCAGTATTTT.

The rearrangement uses TRBV4-1 and TRBJ2-1; D uncertain. CDR1 and CDR2 (germline): MGHRA, YSYEKL. This CDR3 spans 14 amino acids. The V end was cut by 3 bases, the J end by 6 bases, with 12 bases between. The DNA for the CDR3 is TGCGCCAGCAGCCACGCTGGAATACTCAATGAGCAGTTCTTC. Translating gives CASSHAGILNEQFF.

The chain combines TRBV29-1 with TRBJ1-2; D might be TRBD1 (6 bases). V was clipped by 5 bases and J by 5 bases, with 18 bases between them. CDR3 size: 14 residues. Per the germline V gene, CDR1 is SQVTM and CDR2 is ANQGSEA. This CDR3 reads CSVPTVGGPYGYTF. The CDR3 DNA reads TGCAGCGTTCCCACCGTGGGGGGGCCTTATGGCTACACCTTC.

V gene TRBV5-5 combines with J gene TRBJ2-7; D gene unclear. This CDR3 has 15 amino acids. In germline, CDR1 is SGHKS, CDR2 YYEKEE (reference sequence). Trimming removed 2 bases from V and 3 bases from J, with 15 bases in between. CDR3 coding DNA: TGTGCCAGCAGCTTAGCCGTCCGGGTCTACTACGAGCAGTACTTC. It codes for CASSLAVRVYYEQYF.

The CDR3 region is CASSIVPDPNQPQHF. For the CDR3, the DNA is TGTGCCAGTAGTATAGTGCCAGATCCTAATCAGCCCCAGCATTTT. The chain employs TRBV19 and TRBJ1-5; D ambiguous. The CDR3 is made up of 15 amino acids. V lost 1 base and J lost 4, with 11 bases in between. Germline V gene data show CDR1 as LNHDA and CDR2 as SQIVND (reference sequence).

The V gene is TRBV6-5, the J gene TRBJ2-7; 8 bases fit TRBD2. The germline V gene encodes CDR1 MNHEY and CDR2 SVGAGI. The CDR3 has 13 amino acids. J gave up 4 bases and V 5 bases, and 4 bases lay outside the gene matches. CDR3 coding DNA: TGTGCCAGCAGTCACAGCGGGAGTTACGAGCAGTACTTC. Protein sequence: CASSHSGSYEQYF.

This clone was recorded once. The chain uses TRBV6-5 and TRBJ2-3, with D perhaps given as TRBD1 or TRBD2 (5 bases each). Germline-derived CDR1 and CDR2 are MNHEY and SVGAGI. V lost 3 bases to trimming and J lost 5 bases, with 9 bases between them. The CDR3 extends over 13 amino acids. The CDR3 nucleotides are TGTGCCAGCAGTTATGGGGGTAAAGATACGCAGTATTTT. Encoded protein: CASSYGGKDTQYF.

The V call is TRBV9, the J call TRBJ2-7, with D perhaps TRBD1 (7 bases). Trimming shortened V by 3 bases and J by 3 bases, and 16 bases separated the two germline ends. Germline V gene lookup returns CDR1 SGDLS and CDR2 YYNGEE. The CDR3 spans 15 residues. The chain's CDR3 is CASSGDREAFYEQYF. Written as DNA, the CDR3 is TGTGCCAGCAGCGGCGACAGGGAGGCTTTCTACGAGCAGTACTTC. The whole variable domain, remainder taken from reference TRBV9 and TRBJ2-7, is DSGVTQTPKHLITATGQRVTLRCSPRSGDLSVYWYQQSLDQGLQFLIQYYNGEERAKGNILERFSAQQFPDLHSELNLSSLELGDSALYFCASSGDREAFYEQYFGPGTRLTVT.

The chain is built from TRBV11-2 and TRBJ1-2; D not certain. The CDR3 is 17 amino acids. The V end lost 5 bases, the J end lost 0 bases, and 19 bases lay between the germline ends. CDR1 is SGHAT, CDR2 FQNNGV, per germline. As DNA, the CDR3 is TGTGCCAGCAGCCCCAGCCTAAACACGTTCTCTAACTATGGCTACACCTTC. It codes for CASSPSLNTFSNYGYTF.

The chain recombines TRBV20-1 with TRBJ2-7; D is ambiguous. Between the trimmed V and J ends, which lost 3 bases and 3 bases, there was a span of 6 bases. The CDR3 runs to 11 residues. Germline-derived CDR1 and CDR2 are DFQATT and SNEGSKA (reference sequence). As DNA, the CDR3 is TGCAGTGCTAGTATTAACTACGAGCAGTACTTC. Protein: CSASINYEQYF.

This chain links TRBV9 with TRBJ1-1; D may be TRBD1 (5 bases). The CDR3 contains 14 residues. Trimming removed 4 bases from V and 1 base from J, with 11 bases in between. CDR1 and CDR2 (germline): SGDLS, YYNGEE. CDR3 loop: CASSTGGANTEAFF. The CDR3 DNA reads as TGTGCCAGCAGCACAGGAGGGGCGAACACTGAAGCTTTCTTT.